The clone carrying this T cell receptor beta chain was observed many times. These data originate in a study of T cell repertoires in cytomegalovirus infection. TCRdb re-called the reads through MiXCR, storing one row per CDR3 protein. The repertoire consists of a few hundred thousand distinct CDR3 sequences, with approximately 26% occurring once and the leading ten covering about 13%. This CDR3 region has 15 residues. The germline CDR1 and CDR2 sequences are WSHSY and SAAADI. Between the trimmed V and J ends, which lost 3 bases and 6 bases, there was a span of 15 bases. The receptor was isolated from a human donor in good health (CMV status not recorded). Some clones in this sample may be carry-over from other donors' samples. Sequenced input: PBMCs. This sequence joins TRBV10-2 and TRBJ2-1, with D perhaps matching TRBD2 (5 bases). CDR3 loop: CASSEYQLVGNEQFF. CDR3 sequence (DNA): TGCGCCAGCAGTGAATATCAACTAGTCGGCAATGAGCAGTTCTTC.